This passage covers 19 T cell receptor beta chains from one sample sequenced in a study of neurological immune-mediated disorders. One entry per CDR3 protein, called by TCRdb with MiXCR from the 5' RACE reads. The sample consists of approximately 100,000 distinct CDR3 sequences, roughly 3.5% of them appearing once. The sample taken for sequencing was PBMCs. The receptors here all came from a woman under 30 with multiple sclerosis.

In its sample, this clonotype was seen a few times. The chain has TRBV4-1 and TRBJ2-6; D is ambiguous. Deletions cut 3 bases from V and 1 base from J, with 16 bases between. The CDR3 is 18 amino acids. The germline V gene encodes CDR1 MGHRA and CDR2 YSYEKL. This CDR3 reads CASSQPLGKLSGANVLTF. The CDR3 nucleotides read TGCGCCAGCAGCCAGCCCTTGGGCAAACTATCTGGGGCCAACGTCCTGACTTTC.

This clonotype was seen many times. The chain uses TRBV5-6 and TRBJ2-3; D may be TRBD1 (6 bases). This CDR3 comprises 15 residues. V lost 4 bases and J 4 bases, leaving 16 bases between the germline ends. Per the germline V gene, CDR1 is SGHDT and CDR2 is YYEEEE. CDR3 nucleotide sequence: TGTGCCAGCAGCCCCGTAGGGGGTATCGCAGATACGCAGTATTTT. This encodes CASSPVGGIADTQYF.

This clonotype was found many times. V is TRBV7-9 and J is TRBJ2-2, with 7 bases lining up with TRBD1. Trimming cost V 5 bases and J 4 bases; bases outside gene matches: 4. Germline lookup yields CDR1 SEHNR and CDR2 FQNEAQ (reference sequence). The CDR3 consists of 14 residues. This CDR3 reads CASSLTGFTGELFF. CDR3 in DNA: TGTGCCAGCAGCCTGACAGGGTTCACCGGGGAGCTGTTTTTT.

In this sample, this clonotype turned up many times. V and J are TRBV5-6 and TRBJ1-5, with a tentative D call TRBD1 (5 bases). Per the germline V gene, CDR1 is SGHDT and CDR2 is YYEEEE. V shed 4 bases and J shed 0 bases, with 17 bases lying between them. The CDR3 consists of 17 residues. DNA of the CDR3: TGTGCCAGCAGCCCGGGACCCCTTCGCGGTAGCAATCAGCCCCAGCATTTT. This codes for CASSPGPLRGSNQPQHF.

This clonotype was detected ten times or more. The chain recombines TRBV7-9 with TRBJ1-1; D perhaps matches TRBD1 (5 bases). From germline, CDR1 is SEHNR and CDR2 FQNEAQ (reference sequence). The CDR3 length is 15 residues. V lost 5 bases and J lost 4, with 17 bases in between. In DNA form, the CDR3 reads TGTGCCAGCAGCCCACCGGGACGCCAGATCACTGAAGCTTTCTTT. Translated, it gives CASSPPGRQITEAFF.

This clonotype was detected many times. The chain uses TRBV6-2 or TRBV6-3 and TRBJ2-2; D uncertain. The V and J ends lost 3 bases and 6 bases respectively, with 2 bases between them. Germline lookup yields CDR1 MNHEY and CDR2 SVGEGT. There are 11 residues in the CDR3. The CDR3 nucleotides are TGTGCCAGCAGTTATGCCGGGGAGCTGTTTTTT. This encodes CASSYAGELFF.

This sequence joins TRBV20-1 and TRBJ2-3; tentative D call: TRBD2 (6 bases). The CDR3 has 15 amino acids. Between the trimmed V and J ends, which lost 0 bases and 1 base, there was a span of 11 bases. The germline V gene has CDR1 DFQATT and CDR2 SNEGSKA (reference sequence). CDR3 nucleotides: TGCAGTGCTAGAGATCCTTGGGGGGGCACAGATACGCAGTATTTT. Translating it yields CSARDPWGGTDTQYF.

This clonotype has a handful of counts. The chain uses TRBV5-1 and TRBJ2-3, with D possibly being TRBD1 (5 bases). V gave up 7 bases and J gave up 4 bases, with 10 bases separating them. The CDR3 runs to 12 residues. The V gene's germline CDR1 is SGHRS and CDR2 YFSETQ. The CDR3 DNA sequence: TGCGCCAGCGGGGCTAACTCAGATACGCAGTATTTT. Protein sequence: CASGANSDTQYF.

This clonotype showed up many times. The chain couples TRBV5-1 to TRBJ2-1, with 8 bases fitting TRBD2. Per germline, CDR1 SGHRS and CDR2 YFSETQ. The ends lost 0 bases at V and 2 bases at J; junction bases unmatched: 4. CDR3 length: 16 residues. The CDR3 nucleotides read TGCGCCAGCAGCTTGGAGGCGGGGGGTCCCTACAATGAGCAGTTCTTC. The encoded protein is CASSLEAGGPYNEQFF.

This clonotype was counted many times. The J gene is TRBJ2-5, the V gene TRBV20-1; 7 bases map to TRBD2. The germline V gene encodes CDR1 DFQATT and CDR2 SNEGSKA (reference sequence). The CDR3 runs to 13 residues. The V and J ends lost 1 base and 5 bases, in that order; junction bases with no gene match: 4. For the CDR3, the DNA is TGCAGTGCTAGAGGCGGGAGAGGGGAGACCCAGTACTTC. Translation: CSARGGRGETQYF.

This clonotype came up many times. The chain combines TRBV4-2 with TRBJ2-1; D not certain. The CDR3 length is 14 residues. Germline V gives CDR1 LGHNA, CDR2 YNFKEQ. Deletions cut 3 bases from V and 0 bases from J, with 6 bases between. CDR3 sequence (DNA): TGTGCCAGCAGCCAGGACCCCTCCTACAATGAGCAGTTCTTC. This gives the protein CASSQDPSYNEQFF.

This clonotype has ten or more counts. The chain uses TRBV28 and TRBJ1-5; D ambiguous. V shed 6 bases and J shed 5 bases, with 11 bases lying between them. Germline-derived CDR1 and CDR2 are MDHEN and SYDVKM. This CDR3 spans 13 amino acids. Here the CDR3 reads CASRLRWDQPQHF. The CDR3 DNA reads TGTGCCAGCAGGTTACGTTGGGATCAGCCCCAGCATTTT.

This clonotype was recorded many times. The chain is built from TRBV15 and TRBJ1-1; D unclear. V was shortened by 1 base and J by 7 bases, with 13 bases between the two germline ends. CDR1 is LNHNV and CDR2 is YYDKDF in the germline V gene (reference sequence). CDR3 length equals 14 residues. The CDR3: CATSRVFQGGEAFF. CDR3 nucleotide sequence: TGTGCCACCAGCAGAGTTTTTCAAGGAGGTGAAGCTTTCTTT.

This clonotype showed up many times. The chain couples TRBV5-1 to TRBJ2-5; D tentatively fits TRBD1 or TRBD2 (7 bases each). Trimming took off 4 bases at V and 3 bases at J, with 16 bases between the two ends. Per the germline V gene, CDR1 is SGHRS and CDR2 is YFSETQ. This CDR3 contains 15 residues. Here the CDR3 DNA reads TGCGCCAGCAGCCCGGGGAGGGGGCGGAAAGAGACCCAGTACTTC. Protein sequence: CASSPGRGRKETQYF. The whole variable domain, filled in from reference TRBV5-1 and TRBJ2-5, reads KAGVTQTPRYLIKTRGQQVTLSCSPISGHRSVSWYQQTPGQGLQFLFEYFSETQRNKGNFPGRFSGRQFSNSRSEMNVSTLELGDSALYLCASSPGRGRKETQYFGPGTRLLVL.

This clonotype was detected ten times or more. The rearrangement uses TRBV7-9 and TRBJ2-3; 12 bases match TRBD2. V lost 2 bases and J lost 1; bases outside the gene matches: 7. The CDR3 has 18 amino acids. Germline CDR1 is SEHNR and CDR2 is FQNEAQ (reference sequence). The CDR3 is CASSLLAGGPDGTDTQYF. CDR3 nucleotide sequence: TGTGCCAGCAGCTTACTAGCGGGGGGGCCCGACGGCACAGATACGCAGTATTTT.

This clonotype appeared many times. The chain has TRBV3-1 and TRBJ1-1, with D unclear. CDR1 LGHDT and CDR2 YNNKEL come from the germline V gene (reference sequence). The V and J ends lost 0 bases and 0 bases respectively, with 5 bases between them. CDR3 size: 14 residues. The CDR3 is CASSQERMNTEAFF. Here the CDR3 DNA reads TGTGCCAGCAGCCAAGAACGGATGAACACTGAAGCTTTCTTT.

This clonotype was seen many times. Here the CDR3 reads CATSPYFRGKGSNQPQHF. The DNA of the CDR3 is TGTGCCACCAGCCCCTATTTTCGGGGGAAGGGGAGCAATCAGCCCCAGCATTTT. The chain uses TRBV15 and TRBJ1-5, with D perhaps matching TRBD1 (5 bases). The V and J ends lost 5 bases and 1 base respectively, with 21 bases between them. The V gene's germline CDR1 is LNHNV and CDR2 YYDKDF (reference sequence). The CDR3 has 18 amino acids.

The CDR3 DNA sequence: TGTGCCAGCAGTTTCGTGTTTGGGAACACCGGGGAGCTGTTTTTT. Translated, it gives CASSFVFGNTGELFF. This chain links TRBV28 with TRBJ2-2, with no clear D. The CDR3 has 15 residues. V shed 3 bases and J shed 1 base, with 9 bases lying between them. Germline loops: CDR1 MDHEN, CDR2 SYDVKM. Filled out from reference TRBV28 and TRBJ2-2, the complete variable domain reads DVKVTQSSRYLVKRTGEKVFLECVQDMDHENMFWYRQDPGLGLRLIYFSYDVKMKEKGDIPEGYSVSREKKERFSLILESASTNQTSMYLCASSFVFGNTGELFFGEGSRLTVL.

This clonotype showed up many times. The rearrangement links TRBV19 to TRBJ1-5, with 8 bases that match TRBD1. Germline lookup yields CDR1 LNHDA and CDR2 SQIVND (reference sequence). With 6 bases clipped from V and 8 bases from J, the junction kept 9 bases outside the gene matches. The CDR3 length is 14 residues. CDR3 coding DNA: TGTGCCAGTAGCCCCCGGGACAGGAGAGAGCCCCAGCATTTT. This translates into CASSPRDRREPQHF.